The entry below gives a single TCR beta chain sequence along with its context. The data were obtained in a study of blood T cell repertoires in COVID-19. Study in general: Sample material is recorded as cDNA or gDNA derived from T cells, B-cell-depleted T cells, or PBMCs.

Cohort 3 recovery required two negative PCRs, clearance, or symptom resolution. Germline V gene lookup returns CDR1 KGHDR and CDR2 SFDVKD. The CDR3 extends over 17 amino acids. J lost 4 bases, V lost 6 bases, and 15 bases had no gene match. Original data processing: Nucleated cell counts were estimated from reference gene primer amplification. TCRdb keeps only in-frame clones here, not all; method: immunoSEQ multiplex PCR. The V and J calls and clone size were taken over from that table, and D and trimming were inferred from the DNA. The data hold about 380,000 clones, with more than 75% observed a single time.

The V gene is TRBV24-1, the J gene TRBJ2-3, with 7 bases matching TRBD1. The specimen sequenced was PBMCs or T cells enriched from blood (not recorded which). This clonotype was obtained from a woman in her late teens or twenties who had recovered from COVID-19. CDR3 amino acids: CATSTLRQGTEPDTQYF. CDR3 DNA sequence: TGTGCCACCAGTACCTTACGACAGGGTACAGAGCCAGATACGCAGTATTTT.